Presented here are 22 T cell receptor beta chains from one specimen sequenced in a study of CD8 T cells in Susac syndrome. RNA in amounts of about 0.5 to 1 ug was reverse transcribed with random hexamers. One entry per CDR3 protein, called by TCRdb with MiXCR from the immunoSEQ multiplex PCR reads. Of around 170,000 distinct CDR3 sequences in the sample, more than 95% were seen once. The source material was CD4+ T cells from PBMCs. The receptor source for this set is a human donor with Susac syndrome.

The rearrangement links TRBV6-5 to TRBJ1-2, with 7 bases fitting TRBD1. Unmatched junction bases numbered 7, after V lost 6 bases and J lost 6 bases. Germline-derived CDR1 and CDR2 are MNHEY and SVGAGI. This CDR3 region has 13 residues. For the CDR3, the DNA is TGTGCCAGCAGCTGGGACAGTAGAAATGGCTACACCTTC. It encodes CASSWDSRNGYTF.

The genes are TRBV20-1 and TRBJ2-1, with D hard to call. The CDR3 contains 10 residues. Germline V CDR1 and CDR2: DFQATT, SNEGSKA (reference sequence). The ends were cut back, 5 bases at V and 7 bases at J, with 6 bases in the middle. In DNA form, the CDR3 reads TGCAGTGCTGCTTGGAATGAGCAGTTCTTC. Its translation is CSAAWNEQFF.

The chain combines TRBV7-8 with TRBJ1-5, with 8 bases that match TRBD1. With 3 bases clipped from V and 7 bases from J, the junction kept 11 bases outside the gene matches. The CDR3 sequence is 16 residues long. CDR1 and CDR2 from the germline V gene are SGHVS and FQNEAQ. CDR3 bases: TGTGCCAGCAGCTTGGGCCCTCAGGGGGCGAGGCAGCCCCAGCATTTT. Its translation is CASSLGPQGARQPQHF.

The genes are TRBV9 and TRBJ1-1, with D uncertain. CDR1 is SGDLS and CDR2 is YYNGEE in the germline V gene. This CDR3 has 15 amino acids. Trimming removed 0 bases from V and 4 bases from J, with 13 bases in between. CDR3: CASSVEDLPPTEAFF. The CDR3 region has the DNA TGTGCCAGCAGCGTAGAGGACTTGCCCCCCACTGAAGCTTTCTTT.

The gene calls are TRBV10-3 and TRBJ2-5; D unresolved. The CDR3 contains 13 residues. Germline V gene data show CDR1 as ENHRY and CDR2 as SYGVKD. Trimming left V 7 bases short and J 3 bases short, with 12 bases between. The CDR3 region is CAIKEPRKETQYF. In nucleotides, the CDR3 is TGTGCCATCAAGGAACCCAGGAAAGAGACCCAGTACTTC.

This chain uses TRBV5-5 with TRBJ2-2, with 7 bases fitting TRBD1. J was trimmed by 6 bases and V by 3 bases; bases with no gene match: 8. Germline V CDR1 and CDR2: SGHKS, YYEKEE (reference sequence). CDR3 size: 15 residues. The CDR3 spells CASSSWDRSPGELFF. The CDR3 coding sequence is TGTGCCAGCAGCTCCTGGGACAGAAGTCCCGGGGAGCTGTTTTTT.

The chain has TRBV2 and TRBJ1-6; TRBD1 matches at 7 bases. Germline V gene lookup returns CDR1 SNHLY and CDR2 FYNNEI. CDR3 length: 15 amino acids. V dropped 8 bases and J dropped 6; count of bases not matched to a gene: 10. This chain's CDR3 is CASAEQGQSNSPLHF. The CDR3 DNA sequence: TGTGCCAGCGCGGAACAGGGACAGTCTAATTCACCCCTCCACTTT.

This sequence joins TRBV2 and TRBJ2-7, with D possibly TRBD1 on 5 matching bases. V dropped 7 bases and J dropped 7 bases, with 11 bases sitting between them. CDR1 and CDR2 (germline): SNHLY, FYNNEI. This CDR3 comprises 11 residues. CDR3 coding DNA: TGTGCCAGCAAGGGGTCTGGGGAGCAGTACGTC. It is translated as CASKGSGEQYV.

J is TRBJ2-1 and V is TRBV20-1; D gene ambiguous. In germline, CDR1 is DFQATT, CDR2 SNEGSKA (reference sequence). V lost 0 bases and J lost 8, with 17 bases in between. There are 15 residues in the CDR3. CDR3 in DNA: TGCAGTGCTAGAGATCGTGTGAACATACAACATGAGCAGTTCTTC. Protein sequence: CSARDRVNIQHEQFF.

CDR3 coding DNA: TGTGCCAGCAGCCCGCCGACGAGTTTGGAGCAGTACTTC. It specifies CASSPPTSLEQYF. The rearrangement uses TRBV7-2 and TRBJ2-7; no reliable D call. Germline assignment: CDR1 SGHTA and CDR2 FQGNSA. The V end was cut by 5 bases, the J end by 7 bases, with 15 bases between. The CDR3 contains 13 residues.

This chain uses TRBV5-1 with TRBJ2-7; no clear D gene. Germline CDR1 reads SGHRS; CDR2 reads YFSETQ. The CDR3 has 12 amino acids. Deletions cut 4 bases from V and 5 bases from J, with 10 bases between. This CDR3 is CASSRDIHEQYF. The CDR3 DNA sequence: TGCGCCAGCAGCCGCGACATCCACGAGCAGTACTTC. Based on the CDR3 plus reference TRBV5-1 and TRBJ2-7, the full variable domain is KAGVTQTPRYLIKTRGQQVTLSCSPISGHRSVSWYQQTPGQGLQFLFEYFSETQRNKGNFPGRFSGRQFSNSRSEMNVSTLELGDSALYLCASSRDIHEQYFGPGTRLTVT.

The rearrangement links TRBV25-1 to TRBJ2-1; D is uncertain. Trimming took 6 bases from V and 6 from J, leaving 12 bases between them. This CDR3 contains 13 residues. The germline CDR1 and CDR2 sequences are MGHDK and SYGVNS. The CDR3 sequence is CASSAPLPNEQFF. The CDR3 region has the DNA TGTGCCAGCAGCGCCCCCCTTCCCAATGAGCAGTTCTTC.

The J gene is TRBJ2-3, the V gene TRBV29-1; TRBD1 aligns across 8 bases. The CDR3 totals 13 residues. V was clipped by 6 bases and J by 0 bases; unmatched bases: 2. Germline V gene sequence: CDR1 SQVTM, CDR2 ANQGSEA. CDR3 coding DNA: TGCAGCGTGCAGGGGGCAAGCACAGATACGCAGTATTTT. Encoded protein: CSVQGASTDTQYF.

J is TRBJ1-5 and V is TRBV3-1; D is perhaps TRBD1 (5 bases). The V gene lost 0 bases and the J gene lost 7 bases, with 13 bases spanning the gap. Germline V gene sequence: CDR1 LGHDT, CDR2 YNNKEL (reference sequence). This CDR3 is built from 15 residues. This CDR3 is CASSQDAQGGQPQHF. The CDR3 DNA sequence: TGTGCCAGCAGCCAAGATGCGCAGGGCGGACAGCCCCAGCATTTT.

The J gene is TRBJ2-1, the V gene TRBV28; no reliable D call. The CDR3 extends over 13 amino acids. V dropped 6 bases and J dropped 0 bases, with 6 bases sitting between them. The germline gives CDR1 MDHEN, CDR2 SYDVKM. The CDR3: CASRQSSYNEQFF. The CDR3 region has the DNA TGTGCCAGCAGGCAGAGCTCCTACAATGAGCAGTTCTTC. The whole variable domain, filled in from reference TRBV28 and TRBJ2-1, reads DVKVTQSSRYLVKRTGEKVFLECVQDMDHENMFWYRQDPGLGLRLIYFSYDVKMKEKGDIPEGYSVSREKKERFSLILESASTNQTSMYLCASRQSSYNEQFFGPGTRLTVL.

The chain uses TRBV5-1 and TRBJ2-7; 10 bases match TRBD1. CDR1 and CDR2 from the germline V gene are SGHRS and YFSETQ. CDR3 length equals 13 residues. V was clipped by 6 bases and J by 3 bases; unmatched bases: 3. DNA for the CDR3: TGCGCCAGCACCGGGACAGGGGACTACGAGCAGTACTTC. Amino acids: CASTGTGDYEQYF.

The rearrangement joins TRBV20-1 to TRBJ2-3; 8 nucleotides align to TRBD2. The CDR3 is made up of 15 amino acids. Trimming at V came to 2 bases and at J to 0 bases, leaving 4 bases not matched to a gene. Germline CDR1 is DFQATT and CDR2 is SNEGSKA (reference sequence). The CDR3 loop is CSARRLATSTDTQYF. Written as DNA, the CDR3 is TGCAGTGCTAGACGACTAGCGACTAGCACAGATACGCAGTATTTT.

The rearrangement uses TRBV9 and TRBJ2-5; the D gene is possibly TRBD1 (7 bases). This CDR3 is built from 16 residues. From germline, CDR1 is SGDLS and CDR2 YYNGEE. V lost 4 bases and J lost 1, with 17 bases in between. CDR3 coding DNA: TGTGCCAGCAGCCCCAGGGGGGCGTCTATCCAAGAGACCCAGTACTTC. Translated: CASSPRGASIQETQYF.

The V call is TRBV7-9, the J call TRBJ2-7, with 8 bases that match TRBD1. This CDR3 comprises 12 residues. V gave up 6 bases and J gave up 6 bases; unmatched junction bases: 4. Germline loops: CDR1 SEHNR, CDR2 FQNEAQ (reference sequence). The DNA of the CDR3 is TGTGCCAGCAGTTCCGACAGGGGCGAGCAGTACGTC. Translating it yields CASSSDRGEQYV.

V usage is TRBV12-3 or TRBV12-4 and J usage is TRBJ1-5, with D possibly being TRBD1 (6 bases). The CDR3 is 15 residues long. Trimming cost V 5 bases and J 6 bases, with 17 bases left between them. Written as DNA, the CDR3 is TGTGCCAGCAGTCCTGCGGCCGGGGGCGGTCAGCCCCAGCATTTT. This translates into CASSPAAGGGQPQHF.

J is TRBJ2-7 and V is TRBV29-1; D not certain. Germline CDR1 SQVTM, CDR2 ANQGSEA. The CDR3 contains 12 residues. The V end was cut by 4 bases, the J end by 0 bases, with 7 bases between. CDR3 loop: CSVGVSSYEQYF. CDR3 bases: TGCAGCGTTGGGGTCAGCTCCTACGAGCAGTACTTC.

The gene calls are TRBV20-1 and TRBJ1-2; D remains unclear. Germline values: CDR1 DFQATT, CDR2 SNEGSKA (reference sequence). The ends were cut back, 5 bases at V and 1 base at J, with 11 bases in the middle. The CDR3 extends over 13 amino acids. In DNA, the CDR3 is TGCAGTGCTCGCTGGAACAGTAACTATGGCTACACCTTC. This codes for CSARWNSNYGYTF.